These 23 T cell receptor beta chains originate from one sample sequenced in a study of blood T cell repertoires in COVID-19. Assay: immunoSEQ multiplex PCR; the TCRdb copy retains only in-frame clones and omits some. The sample lists just under 150,000 clones, around nine tenths occurring once. Material for sequencing was peripheral blood. Source of these receptors: a woman aged 50 to 60 with active or convalescent COVID-19.

CDR3 nucleotide sequence: TGTGCCAGCAGCGCAGGGATTGAGACCCAGTACTTC. This encodes CASSAGIETQYF. The V call is TRBV11-1, the J call TRBJ2-5, with D perhaps TRBD1 (5 bases). V gave up 5 bases and J gave up 5 bases, with 9 bases separating them. The CDR3 loop spans 12 amino acids. Germline-derived CDR1 and CDR2 are SGHAT and FQDESV (reference sequence). Combining the CDR3 with reference TRBV11-1 and TRBJ2-5 gives the whole variable domain EAEVAQSPRYKITEKSQAVAFWCDPISGHATLYWYRQILGQGPELLVQFQDESVVDDSQLPKDRFSAERLKGVDSTLKIQPAELGDSAMYLCASSAGIETQYFGPGTRLLVL.

V is TRBV19 and J is TRBJ2-1; TRBD1 aligns across 9 bases. The J segment lost 3 bases and the V segment lost 10 bases, leaving 7 bases of the junction unmatched. Germline CDR1 LNHDA, CDR2 SQIVND (reference sequence). The CDR3 runs to 14 residues. The CDR3 here is CATSPGQGYNEQFF. The CDR3 DNA reads as TGTGCCACCTCACCGGGACAGGGCTACAATGAGCAGTTCTTC.

The chain links TRBV7-2 to TRBJ2-3, with 7 positions matching TRBD2. Per the germline V gene, CDR1 is SGHTA and CDR2 is FQGNSA. Trimming cost V 1 base and J 5 bases; bases outside gene matches: 9. This CDR3 comprises 16 residues. Here the CDR3 reads CASSLESTSPRDTQYF. The CDR3 DNA sequence: TGTGCCAGCAGCTTAGAGTCGACTAGCCCACGAGATACGCAGTATTTT.

The J gene is TRBJ1-2, the V gene TRBV28, with 8 bases lining up with TRBD1. The CDR3 sequence is 15 residues long. V gave up 5 bases and J gave up 6 bases; unmatched junction bases: 11. CDR1 is MDHEN, CDR2 SYDVKM, per germline. The CDR3 nucleotides read TGTGCCAGCAGTGATCCAGGGGGCGCAAGGGATGGCTACACCTTC. It encodes CASSDPGGARDGYTF.

The CDR3, as DNA: TGTGCCAGCAGCTTAGTTAGTGAAAAACTGTTTTTT. Its translation: CASSLVSEKLFF. V gene TRBV7-8 combines with J gene TRBJ1-4, with D hard to call. Germline assignment: CDR1 SGHVS and CDR2 FQNEAQ. V lost 1 base, J lost 7 bases, and 4 bases lay in between. The CDR3 is made up of 12 amino acids.

The chain employs TRBV7-3 and TRBJ2-1; 7 bases map to TRBD2. The J segment lost 0 bases and the V segment lost 0 bases, leaving 5 bases of the junction unmatched. Germline V gives CDR1 SGHTA, CDR2 FQGTGA. The CDR3 is 17 residues long. Here the CDR3 reads CASSLTLGTTSYNEQFF. The CDR3 bases are TGTGCCAGCAGCTTAACCTTGGGGACTACCTCCTACAATGAGCAGTTCTTC.

The chain uses TRBV15 and TRBJ2-7; D remains unclear. The germline gives CDR1 LNHNV, CDR2 YYDKDF (reference sequence). Trimming removed 0 bases at V and 0 bases at J, with 9 bases between. The CDR3 is 15 residues long. CDR3: CATSRDPMSSYEQYF. The DNA for the CDR3 is TGTGCCACCAGCAGAGACCCGATGAGCTCCTACGAGCAGTACTTC.

J is TRBJ2-7 and V is TRBV15, with D unclear. The CDR3 is 15 residues long. Germline lookup yields CDR1 LNHNV and CDR2 YYDKDF (reference sequence). Trimming left V 2 bases short and J 2 bases short, with 13 bases between. The CDR3 DNA reads TGTGCCACCAGCAGACAGCGCCTTTCAACCTACGAGCAGTACTTC. It translates to CATSRQRLSTYEQYF.

The rearrangement uses TRBV3-1 (or the pseudogene TRBV3-2) and TRBJ2-7, with D possibly being TRBD2 (5 bases). The germline V and J ends were trimmed by 4 bases and 3 bases, with 13 bases remaining between them. From germline, CDR1 is LGHDT and CDR2 YNNKEL (reference sequence). This CDR3 comprises 14 residues. The CDR3 nucleotides read TGTGCCAGCAGCCTCCTCGGGATTGGCTACGAGCAGTACTTC. Amino acids: CASSLLGIGYEQYF.

As to this clone: Other DNA sequences of this sample code for an identical CDR3. The rearrangement uses TRBV6-5 and TRBJ1-1; 8 nucleotides agree with TRBD1. Germline CDR1 and CDR2: MNHEY and SVGAGI. The trim removed 2 bases at V and 4 bases at J, leaving 0 bases unmatched. This CDR3 region has 13 residues. CDR3 sequence: CASSYGQGTEAFF. The CDR3 bases are TGTGCCAGCAGTTACGGACAGGGCACTGAAGCTTTCTTT.

J is TRBJ2-7 and V is TRBV5-8; the D gene is possibly TRBD2 (7 bases). The length of the CDR3 is 15 residues. Germline loops: CDR1 SGHTS, CDR2 YDEGEE. V dropped 3 bases and J dropped 4 bases, with 17 bases sitting between them. The DNA for the CDR3 is TGTGCCAGCAGCTCCCCAGGGAGGGGGGGTTACGAGCAGTACTTC. Translation: CASSSPGRGGYEQYF.

The rearrangement links TRBV5-5 to TRBJ1-3, with 8 positions matching TRBD1. V gave up 0 bases and J gave up 4 bases; unmatched junction bases: 15. This CDR3 has 19 amino acids. Germline CDR1 reads SGHKS; CDR2 reads YYEKEE (reference sequence). CDR3 loop: CASSLGHTGGTSSGNTIYF. As DNA, the CDR3 is TGTGCCAGCAGCTTGGGTCACACAGGGGGGACCTCTTCCGGAAACACCATATATTTT. Combining the CDR3 with reference TRBV5-5 and TRBJ1-3 gives the whole variable domain DAGVTQSPTHLIKTRGQQVTLRCSPISGHKSVSWYQQVLGQGPQFIFQYYEKEERGRGNFPDRFSARQFPNYSSELNVNALLLGDSALYLCASSLGHTGGTSSGNTIYFGEGSWLTVV.

The chain joins TRBV7-6 to TRBJ2-5; 7 bases are shared with TRBD2. Germline values: CDR1 SGHVS, CDR2 FNYEAQ. The CDR3 runs to 17 residues. The trim removed 0 bases at V and 4 bases at J, leaving 11 bases unmatched. Here the CDR3 reads CASSLAPPGGEGETQYF. In nucleotides, the CDR3 is TGTGCCAGCAGCTTAGCACCCCCTGGGGGGGAGGGAGAGACCCAGTACTTC.

J is TRBJ2-4 and V is TRBV2, with 12 nucleotides matching TRBD1. V lost 3 bases, J lost 6 bases, and 6 bases stayed unmatched. The CDR3 is made up of 16 amino acids. Germline V gene data show CDR1 as SNHLY and CDR2 as FYNNEI. The CDR3 nucleotides are TGTGCCAGCAGTGACCGGGACAGGGGGCAGGTAAACATTCAGTACTTC. It encodes CASSDRDRGQVNIQYF.

This clone appeared a single time. The genes are TRBV4-2 and TRBJ2-7; TRBD2 aligns across 7 bases. After removal of 1 base from V and 2 bases from J, the junction contained 5 bases not matched to a gene. The germline CDR1 and CDR2 sequences are LGHNA and YNFKEQ. The CDR3 runs to 15 residues. The CDR3: CASSQGGRGAYEQYF. For the CDR3, the DNA is TGTGCCAGCAGCCAAGGGGGTCGGGGGGCCTACGAGCAGTACTTC.

This chain joins TRBV4-1 and TRBJ1-5; D ambiguous. The germline CDR1 and CDR2 sequences are MGHRA and YSYEKL. V was trimmed by 4 bases and J by 7 bases, leaving 11 bases between them. This CDR3 is built from 13 residues. The CDR3 protein is CASSLDTRQPQHF. The CDR3, as DNA: TGCGCCAGCAGCCTCGACACACGGCAGCCCCAGCATTTT.

The chain is built from TRBV7-4 and TRBJ1-2; 9 nucleotides agree with TRBD1. V lost 3 bases and J lost 8; bases outside the gene matches: 4. This CDR3 region has 13 residues. From germline, CDR1 is SGHVT and CDR2 SQSDAQ. The CDR3 sequence is CASSFRDREGYTF. CDR3 coding DNA: TGTGCCAGCAGCTTCCGGGACAGGGAAGGCTACACCTTC.

V is TRBV3-1 (or the pseudogene TRBV3-2) and J is TRBJ2-5; 9 nucleotides agree with TRBD1. The CDR3 sequence is 15 residues long. Looked up from germline, CDR1 is LGHDT and CDR2 is YNNKEL (reference sequence). J was trimmed by 4 bases and V by 4 bases; bases with no gene match: 7. The CDR3 DNA is TGTGCCAGCAGCCCTTTAACAGGGGGCGCAGAGACCCAGTACTTC. Protein: CASSPLTGGAETQYF.

The CDR3 region has the DNA TGTGCCAGCTCAAGGGGACAGGGCGATTCCGGCTACACCTTC. This codes for CASSRGQGDSGYTF. The J gene is TRBJ1-2, the V gene TRBV5-4, with 9 bases identical to TRBD1. V gave up 7 bases and J gave up 8 bases; unmatched junction bases: 12. The CDR3 is 14 amino acids. CDR1 is SGHNT, CDR2 YYREEE, per germline (reference sequence).

The chain uses TRBV5-1 and TRBJ2-5, with 10 bases identical to TRBD2. The CDR3 totals 16 residues. Germline V gene lookup returns CDR1 SGHRS and CDR2 YFSETQ. With 0 bases clipped from V and 4 bases from J, the junction kept 6 bases outside the gene matches. The CDR3 nucleotides read TGCGCCAGCAGCTTGGTGCCCGGACTAGCGGCAGAGACCCAGTACTTC. Translation gives CASSLVPGLAAETQYF.

This chain uses TRBV21-1 with TRBJ1-2. TRBV21-1 is deemed a pseudogene. The CDR3 loop spans 12 amino acids. The CDR3 region is CASNEEERGYTF. CDR3 nucleotides: TGTGCCAGCAACGAAGAGGAGCGGGGCTACACCTTC.

The gene calls are TRBV6-2 or TRBV6-3 and TRBJ2-3, with D perhaps matching TRBD1 (5 bases). The V end lost 0 bases, the J end lost 1 base, and 23 bases lay between the germline ends. Germline V gene sequence: CDR1 MNHEY, CDR2 SVGEGT. CDR3 length: 20 residues. The CDR3 reads CASSYSPISTQAWRTDTQYF. As DNA, the CDR3 is TGTGCCAGCAGTTACTCGCCCATTTCCACACAGGCTTGGCGCACAGATACGCAGTATTTT.

This clone has only a few counts. J is TRBJ1-2 and V is TRBV28; no clear D gene. Trimming removed 2 bases at V and 0 bases at J, with 7 bases between. CDR1 is MDHEN, CDR2 SYDVKM, per germline. The CDR3 runs 14 residues. CDR3 DNA sequence: TGTGCCAGCAGTTTAGTTGCAGCTAACTATGGCTACACCTTC. Residues: CASSLVAANYGYTF.